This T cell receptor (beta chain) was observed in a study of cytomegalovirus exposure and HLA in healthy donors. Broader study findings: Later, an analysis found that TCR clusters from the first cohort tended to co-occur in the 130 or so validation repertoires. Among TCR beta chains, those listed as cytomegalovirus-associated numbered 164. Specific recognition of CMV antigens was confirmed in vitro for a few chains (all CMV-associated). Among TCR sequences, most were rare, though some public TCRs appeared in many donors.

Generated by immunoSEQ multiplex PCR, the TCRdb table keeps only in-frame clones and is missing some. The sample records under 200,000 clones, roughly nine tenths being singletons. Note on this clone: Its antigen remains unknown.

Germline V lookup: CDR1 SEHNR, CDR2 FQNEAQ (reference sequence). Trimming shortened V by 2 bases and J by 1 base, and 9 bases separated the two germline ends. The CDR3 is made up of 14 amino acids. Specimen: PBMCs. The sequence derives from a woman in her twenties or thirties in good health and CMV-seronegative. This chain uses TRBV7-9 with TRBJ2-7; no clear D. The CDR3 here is CASSLSPDSYEQYF. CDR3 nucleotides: TGTGCCAGCAGCTTAAGTCCCGATTCCTACGAGCAGTACTTC. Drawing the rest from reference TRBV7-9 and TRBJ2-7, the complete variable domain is DTGVSQNPRHKITKRGQNVTFRCDPISEHNRLYWYRQTLGQGPEFLTYFQNEAQLEKSRLLSDRFSAERPKGSFSTLEIQRTEQGDSAMYLCASSLSPDSYEQYFGPGTRLTVT.